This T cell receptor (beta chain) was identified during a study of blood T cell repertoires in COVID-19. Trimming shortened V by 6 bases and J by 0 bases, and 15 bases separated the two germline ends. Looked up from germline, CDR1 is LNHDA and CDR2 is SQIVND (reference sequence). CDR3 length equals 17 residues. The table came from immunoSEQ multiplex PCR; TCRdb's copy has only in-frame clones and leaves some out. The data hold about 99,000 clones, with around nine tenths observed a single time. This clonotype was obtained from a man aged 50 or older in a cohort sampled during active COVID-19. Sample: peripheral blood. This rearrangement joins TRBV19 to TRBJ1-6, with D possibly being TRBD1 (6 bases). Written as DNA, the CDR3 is TGTGCCAGTAGCGGCGACAGGACCAGCTCCTATAATTCACCCCTCCACTTT. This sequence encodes CASSGDRTSSYNSPLHF.